Presented here are 28 T cell receptor beta chains from one specimen sequenced in a study of blood T cell repertoires in COVID-19. Libraries were prepared by immunoSEQ multiplex PCR; TCRdb keeps only in-frame clonotypes and omits some of them. This table holds some 380,000 clones, around 90% found once. Sequences were obtained from peripheral blood. Source of these receptors: a man aged 18 to 29 with active or convalescent COVID-19.

This chain connects TRBV15 to TRBJ2-5; D might be TRBD2 (5 bases). This CDR3 contains 12 residues. CDR1 and CDR2 from the germline V gene are LNHNV and YYDKDF (reference sequence). With 1 base removed from V and 9 bases from J, the gap between germline ends came to 9 bases. CDR3 nucleotides: TGTGCCACCAGCAGAGTAGGGAGCCCCCAGTACTTC. This sequence encodes CATSRVGSPQYF.

The chain carries TRBV7-2 and TRBJ1-5; 10 bases align to TRBD1. The CDR3 spans 14 residues. V shed 5 bases and J 7 bases; nucleotides not matched to a gene: 5. Germline CDR1 is SGHTA and CDR2 is FQGNSA. The CDR3 DNA sequence: TGTGCCAGCAGCCAGGGACAGGGGAGCCAGCCCCAGCATTTT. Residues: CASSQGQGSQPQHF.

The rearrangement uses TRBV6-5 and TRBJ2-7, with D hard to call. Germline V lookup: CDR1 MNHEY, CDR2 SVGAGI. V lost 2 bases and J 1 base, leaving 6 bases between the germline ends. The CDR3 totals 13 residues. CDR3: CASSYVGSYEQYF. For the CDR3, the DNA is TGTGCCAGCAGTTACGTCGGTTCCTACGAGCAGTACTTC.

In its sample, this clone was seen a few times. The V and J genes are TRBV30 and TRBJ2-5; 7 nucleotides line up with TRBD1. CDR3 size: 13 residues. In germline, CDR1 is GTSNPN, CDR2 SVGIG (reference sequence). With 1 base clipped from V and 5 bases from J, the junction kept 4 bases outside the gene matches. In nucleotides, the CDR3 is TGTGCCTGGAGTGGAGGGGGCTACGAGACCCAGTACTTC. It translates to CAWSGGGYETQYF. Variable domain in full (rest from reference TRBV30 and TRBJ2-5): SQTIHQWPATLVQPVGSPLSLECTVEGTSNPNLYWYRQAAGRGLQLLFYSVGIGQISSEVPQNLSASRPQDRQFILSSKKLLLSDSGFYLCAWSGGGYETQYFGPGTRLLVL.

This chain joins TRBV6-5 and TRBJ1-4, with D possibly matching TRBD1 (6 bases). The CDR3 loop spans 13 amino acids. V lost 6 bases and J lost 8, with 13 bases in between. The germline V gene encodes CDR1 MNHEY and CDR2 SVGAGI. CDR3 amino acids: CASRQQGGEKLFF. In DNA form, the CDR3 reads TGTGCCAGCAGACAACAGGGTGGCGAAAAACTGTTTTTT.

The gene calls are TRBV4-3 and TRBJ2-5; 8 bases map to TRBD2. This CDR3 spans 16 amino acids. V lost 4 bases, J lost 5 bases, and 12 bases stayed unmatched. Germline CDR1 reads LGHNA; CDR2 reads YSLEER. For the CDR3, the DNA is TGCGCCAGCAGCCGTCGCGGGGGGCCCTATGGGGAGACCCAGTACTTC. Translation: CASSRRGGPYGETQYF.

The rearrangement links TRBV27 to TRBJ2-1; TRBD2 matches at 8 bases. CDR3 length: 20 amino acids. V shed 5 bases, J shed 0 bases, and the junction held 18 bases outside the gene matches. Per the germline V gene, CDR1 is MNHEY and CDR2 is SMNVEV (reference sequence). CDR3 region: CASSTPWGRTSGSSYNEQFF. CDR3 nucleotides: TGTGCCAGCAGTACCCCCTGGGGGCGAACTAGCGGAAGCTCCTACAATGAGCAGTTCTTC.

V is TRBV5-1 and J is TRBJ2-1; 14 bases map to TRBD2. The CDR3 has 17 amino acids. CDR1 is SGHRS, CDR2 YFSETQ, per germline. After removal of 4 bases from V and 4 bases from J, the junction contained 7 bases not matched to a gene. The DNA of the CDR3 is TGCGCCAGCAGCCGGGGACTAGCGGGAGTGGATTACAATGAGCAGTTCTTC. Protein product: CASSRGLAGVDYNEQFF. Using reference TRBV5-1 and TRBJ2-1 for the parts outside the CDR3, the full variable domain is KAGVTQTPRYLIKTRGQQVTLSCSPISGHRSVSWYQQTPGQGLQFLFEYFSETQRNKGNFPGRFSGRQFSNSRSEMNVSTLELGDSALYLCASSRGLAGVDYNEQFFGPGTRLTVL.

This chain links TRBV6-1 with TRBJ1-2; D gene uncertain. Per germline, CDR1 MNHNS and CDR2 SASEGT. V was pared by 1 base and J by 0 bases, with 6 bases between. This CDR3 has 14 amino acids. Written as DNA, the CDR3 is TGTGCCAGCAGTGAAGGTCTAACTAACTATGGCTACACCTTC. Protein product: CASSEGLTNYGYTF.

The chain uses TRBV13 and TRBJ1-5, with TRBD1 as a possible D gene (5 bases). The CDR3 sequence is 17 residues long. Germline CDR1 reads PRHDT; CDR2 reads FYEKMQ (reference sequence). Trimming removed 5 bases from V and 0 bases from J, with 17 bases in between. The chain's CDR3 is CASSLGKGAYSNQPQHF. CDR3 coding DNA: TGTGCCAGCAGCCTTGGTAAAGGGGCTTATAGCAATCAGCCCCAGCATTTT. Full variable domain (rest looked up from reference TRBV13 and TRBJ1-5): AAGVIQSPRHLIKEKRETATLKCYPIPRHDTVYWYQQGPGQDPQFLISFYEKMQSDKGSIPDRFSAQQFSDYHSELNMSSLELGDSALYFCASSLGKGAYSNQPQHFGDGTRLSIL.

The chain recombines TRBV4-3 with TRBJ1-6; D remains unclear. Germline assignment: CDR1 LGHNA and CDR2 YSLEER. V was trimmed by 1 base and J by 5 bases, leaving 6 bases between them. The CDR3 is made up of 14 amino acids. The CDR3 region is CASSQGRDNSPLHF. The CDR3 bases are TGCGCCAGCAGCCAAGGTCGAGATAATTCACCCCTCCACTTT.

In the case of this clone: Other DNA sequences of this sample code for an identical CDR3. This chain's CDR3 is CASTGQGSTEAFF. CDR3 nucleotides: TGTGCCAGCACCGGTCAGGGTTCCACTGAAGCTTTCTTT. The chain uses TRBV2 and TRBJ1-1; tentatively, D is TRBD1 (5 bases). The CDR3 covers 13 residues. V lost 7 bases and J lost 4, with 13 bases in between. Germline values: CDR1 SNHLY, CDR2 FYNNEI. Supplemented by reference TRBV2 and TRBJ1-1, the full variable domain reads EPEVTQTPSHQVTQMGQEVILRCVPISNHLYFYWYRQILGQKVEFLVSFYNNEISEKSEIFDDQFSVERPDGSNFTLKIRSTKLEDSAMYFCASTGQGSTEAFFGQGTRLTVV.

This clone was recorded many times. CDR3 nucleotides: TGTGCCAGCAGTTGGCAGGGTGGTTCACCCCTCCACTTT. It codes for CASSWQGGSPLHF. The V gene is TRBV12-3 or TRBV12-4, the J gene TRBJ1-6; D is perhaps TRBD1 (5 bases). V was trimmed by 4 bases and J by 9 bases, leaving 10 bases between them. CDR3 length: 13 amino acids.

Only one count was recorded for this clone. One junction end does not reproduce the germline sequence, and a read error may be involved. The V call is TRBV10-3, the J call TRBJ2-1; 11 nucleotides agree with TRBD2. The CDR3 has 15 amino acids. Germline V gene data show CDR1 as ENHRY and CDR2 as SYGVKD. CDR3 amino acids: CAISDLAGGWYEQFF. The DNA of the CDR3 is TGTGCCATAAGTGACCTAGCGGGAGGTTGGTATGAGCAGTTCTTC.

The chain uses TRBV6-4 and TRBJ2-1; 14 nucleotides agree with TRBD2. The germline gives CDR1 MRHNA, CDR2 SNTAGT. Germline trimming cut 4 bases from V and 3 bases from J; bases unmatched to any gene: 2. The CDR3 totals 16 residues. This CDR3 reads CASSGLAGGNYNEQFF. The CDR3 DNA sequence: TGTGCCAGCAGTGGACTAGCGGGGGGGAACTACAATGAGCAGTTCTTC.

The chain links TRBV18 to TRBJ2-1, with TRBD2 matching 12 bases. CDR1 is KGHSH and CDR2 is LQKENI in the germline V gene. Germline trimming cut 4 bases from V and 3 bases from J; bases unmatched to any gene: 10. The CDR3 consists of 18 residues. The CDR3 spells CASSQRTSGRFFYNEQFF. CDR3 sequence (DNA): TGTGCCAGCTCACAAAGAACTAGCGGGAGGTTTTTCTACAATGAGCAGTTCTTC.

V usage is TRBV7-2 and J usage is TRBJ2-3; 9 bases agree with TRBD2. The CDR3 totals 16 residues. Germline lookup yields CDR1 SGHTA and CDR2 FQGNSA. V lost 2 bases to trimming and J lost 4 bases; unmatched junction nucleotides: 7. The DNA for the CDR3 is TGTGCCAGCAGCTTATTCGGCGGGGGGGCCCCAGATACGCAGTATTTT. It translates to CASSLFGGGAPDTQYF. The full variable domain, rest sourced from reference TRBV7-2 and TRBJ2-3, is GAGVSQSPSNKVTEKGKDVELRCDPISGHTALYWYRQSLGQGLEFLIYFQGNSAPDKSGLPSDRFSAERTGGSVSTLTIQRTQQEDSAVYLCASSLFGGGAPDTQYFGPGTRLTVL.

The gene calls are TRBV4-3 and TRBJ2-1; 10 nucleotides agree with TRBD1. The J segment lost 9 bases and the V segment lost 8 bases, leaving 4 bases of the junction unmatched. The CDR3 covers 12 residues. CDR1 is LGHNA and CDR2 is YSLEER in the germline V gene. CDR3 sequence: CASGTGEGEQFF. The DNA of the CDR3 is TGCGCCAGCGGGACAGGGGAAGGTGAGCAGTTCTTC.

The V call is TRBV18, the J call TRBJ2-3, with TRBD1 as a possible D gene (6 bases). CDR1 and CDR2 from the germline V gene are KGHSH and LQKENI. The length of the CDR3 is 15 residues. V lost 2 bases, J lost 6 bases, and 15 bases lay in between. The CDR3 is CASSPSVGGFDTQYF. The CDR3 bases are TGTGCCAGCTCACCATCCGTAGGGGGATTTGATACGCAGTATTTT.

This clone was recorded once. The chain couples TRBV27 to TRBJ2-5; 15 positions agree with TRBD2. V dropped 2 bases and J dropped 4; count of bases not matched to a gene: 8. Germline V gene data show CDR1 as MNHEY and CDR2 as SMNVEV (reference sequence). This CDR3 region has 18 residues. The CDR3 region has the DNA TGTGCCAGCAGTTTACACCCCCGGACTAGCGGGGGGGCAGAGACCCAGTACTTC. This sequence encodes CASSLHPRTSGGAETQYF.

The chain is built from TRBV6-5 and TRBJ1-3; D is uncertain. Between the trimmed V and J ends, which lost 7 bases and 3 bases, there was a span of 7 bases. This CDR3 has 12 residues. The germline V gene has CDR1 MNHEY and CDR2 SVGAGI. CDR3 nucleotides: TGTGCCAGCATCGGAGATGGAAACACCATATATTTT. Its translation is CASIGDGNTIYF.

The gene calls are TRBV10-3 and TRBJ2-7; D is possibly TRBD1 (6 bases). The germline V gene has CDR1 ENHRY and CDR2 SYGVKD. V shed 10 bases and J shed 0 bases, with 10 bases lying between them. This CDR3 is built from 12 residues. The CDR3, as DNA: TGTGCCACACGGACAGACTCCTACGAGCAGTACTTC. Its translation: CATRTDSYEQYF.

The J gene is TRBJ2-1, the V gene TRBV5-1; 9 nucleotides align to TRBD1. The J segment lost 13 bases and the V segment lost 2 bases, leaving 4 bases of the junction unmatched. Germline loops: CDR1 SGHRS, CDR2 YFSETQ. The CDR3 has 12 residues. CDR3 sequence reads: CASSLDRGTQFF. Here the CDR3 DNA reads TGCGCCAGCAGCTTAGACAGGGGGACACAGTTCTTC.

CDR3: CASSQEWGGTEVGETQYF. CDR3 bases: TGTGCCAGCAGCCAAGAATGGGGCGGGACCGAAGTGGGGGAGACCCAGTACTTC. This chain uses TRBV3-1 (or the pseudogene TRBV3-2) with TRBJ2-5; D perhaps matches TRBD2 (6 bases). CDR1 and CDR2 from the germline V gene are LGHDT and YNNKEL (reference sequence). This CDR3 region has 18 residues. V was shortened by 0 bases and J by 5 bases, with 22 bases between the two germline ends.

This sequence joins TRBV12-3 or TRBV12-4 and TRBJ2-7; the D gene is possibly TRBD2 (7 bases). This CDR3 has 13 amino acids. V lost 5 bases and J 3 bases, leaving 11 bases between the germline ends. Here the CDR3 reads CASSERDIYEQYF. For the CDR3, the DNA is TGTGCCAGCAGTGAGCGGGACATCTACGAGCAGTACTTC.

To note about this clone: One end of the junction is discordant with germline, which a read error may explain. CDR3 DNA: TGTGCCAGCAGTCACTCCTACGAGCAGTACTTC. It encodes CASSHSYEQYF. The chain is built from TRBV6-5 and TRBJ2-7; D gene unclear. Germline V gene sequence: CDR1 MNHEY, CDR2 SVGAGI. The CDR3 loop spans 11 amino acids.

This clone was found a few times. The chain carries TRBV6-2 or TRBV6-3 and TRBJ2-7; 7 bases match TRBD2. The CDR3 covers 15 residues. Germline CDR1 reads MNHEY; CDR2 reads SVGEGT. Trimming cost V 2 bases and J 4 bases; bases outside gene matches: 8. The CDR3 is CASSYPARGGYEQYF. CDR3 in DNA: TGTGCCAGCAGTTACCCCGCCCGGGGAGGGTACGAGCAGTACTTC.

The rearrangement uses TRBV11-3 and TRBJ2-3, with 9 bases aligning to TRBD1. This CDR3 is 17 amino acids long. V was clipped by 3 bases and J by 3 bases; unmatched bases: 10. Germline V CDR1 and CDR2: SGHNT, YENEEA. CDR3: CASSFRQGGASTDTQYF. CDR3 bases: TGTGCCAGCAGCTTCCGACAGGGGGGTGCGAGTACAGATACGCAGTATTTT.